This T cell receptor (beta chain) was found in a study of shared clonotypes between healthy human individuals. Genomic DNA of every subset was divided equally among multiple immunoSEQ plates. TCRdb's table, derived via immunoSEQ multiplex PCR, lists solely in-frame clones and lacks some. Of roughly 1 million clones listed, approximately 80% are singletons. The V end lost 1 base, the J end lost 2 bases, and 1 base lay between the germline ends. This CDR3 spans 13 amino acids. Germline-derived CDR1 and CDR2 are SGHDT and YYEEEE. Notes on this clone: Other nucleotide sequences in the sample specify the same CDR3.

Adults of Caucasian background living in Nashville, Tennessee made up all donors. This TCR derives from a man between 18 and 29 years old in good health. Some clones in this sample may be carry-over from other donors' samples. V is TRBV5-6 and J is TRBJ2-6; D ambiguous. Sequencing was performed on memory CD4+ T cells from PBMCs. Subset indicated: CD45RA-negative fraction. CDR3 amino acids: CASSLPGANVLTF. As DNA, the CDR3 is TGTGCCAGCAGCTTGCCTGGGGCCAACGTCCTGACTTTC.